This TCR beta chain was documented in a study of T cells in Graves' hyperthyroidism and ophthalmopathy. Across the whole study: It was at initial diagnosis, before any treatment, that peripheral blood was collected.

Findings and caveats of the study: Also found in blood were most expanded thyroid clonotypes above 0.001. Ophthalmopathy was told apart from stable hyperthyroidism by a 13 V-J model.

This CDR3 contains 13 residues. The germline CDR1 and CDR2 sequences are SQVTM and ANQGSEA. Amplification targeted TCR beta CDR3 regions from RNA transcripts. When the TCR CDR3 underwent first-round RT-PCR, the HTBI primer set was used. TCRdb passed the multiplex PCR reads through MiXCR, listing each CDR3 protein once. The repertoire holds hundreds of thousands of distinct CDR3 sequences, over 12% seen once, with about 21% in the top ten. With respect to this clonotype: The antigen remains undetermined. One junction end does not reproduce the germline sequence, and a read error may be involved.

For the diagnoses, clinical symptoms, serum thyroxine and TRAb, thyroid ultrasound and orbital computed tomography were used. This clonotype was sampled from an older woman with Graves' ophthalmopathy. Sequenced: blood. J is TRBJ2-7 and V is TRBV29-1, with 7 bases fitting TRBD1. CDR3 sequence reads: CSVRGLLSYEQYF. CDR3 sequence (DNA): TGCAGCGTTAGGGGGCTACTCTCCTACGAGCAGTACTTT.